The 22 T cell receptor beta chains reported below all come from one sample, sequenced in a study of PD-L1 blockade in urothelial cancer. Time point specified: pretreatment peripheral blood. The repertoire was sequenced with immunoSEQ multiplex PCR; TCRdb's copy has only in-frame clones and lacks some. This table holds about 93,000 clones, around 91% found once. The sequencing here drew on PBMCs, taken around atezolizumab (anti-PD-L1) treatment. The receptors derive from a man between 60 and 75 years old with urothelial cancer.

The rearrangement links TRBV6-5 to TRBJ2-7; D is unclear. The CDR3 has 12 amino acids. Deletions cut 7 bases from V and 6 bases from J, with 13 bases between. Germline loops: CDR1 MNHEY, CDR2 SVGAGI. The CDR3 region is CASTDGVAEQYF. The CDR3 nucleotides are TGTGCCAGCACAGACGGTGTAGCCGAGCAGTACTTC.

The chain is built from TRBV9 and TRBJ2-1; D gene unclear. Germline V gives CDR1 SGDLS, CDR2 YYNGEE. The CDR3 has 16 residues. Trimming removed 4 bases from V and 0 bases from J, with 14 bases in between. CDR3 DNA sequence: TGTGCCAGCAGCCCCCTCGGCGGTAGCTCCTACAATGAGCAGTTCTTC. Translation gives CASSPLGGSSYNEQFF.

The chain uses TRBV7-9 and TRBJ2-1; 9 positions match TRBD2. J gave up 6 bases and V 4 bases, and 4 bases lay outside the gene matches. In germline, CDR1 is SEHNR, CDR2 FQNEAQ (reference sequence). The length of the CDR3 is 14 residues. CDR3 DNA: TGTGCCAGCAGCTCGGGACTAGCACCCAATGAGCAGTTCTTC. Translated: CASSSGLAPNEQFF.

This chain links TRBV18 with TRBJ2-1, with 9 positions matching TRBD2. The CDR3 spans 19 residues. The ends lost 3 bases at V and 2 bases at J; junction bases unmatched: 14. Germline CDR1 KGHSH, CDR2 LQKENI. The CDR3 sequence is CASSPPGGSGSSTYNEQFF. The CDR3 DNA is TGTGCCAGCTCACCTCCGGGCGGTAGCGGGAGTTCTACCTACAATGAGCAGTTCTTC.

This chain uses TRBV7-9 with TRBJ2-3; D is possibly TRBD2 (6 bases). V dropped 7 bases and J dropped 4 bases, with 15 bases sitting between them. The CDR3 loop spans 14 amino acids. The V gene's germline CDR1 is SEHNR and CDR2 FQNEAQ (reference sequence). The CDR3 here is CASNKGGDPDTQYF. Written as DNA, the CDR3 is TGTGCCAGCAACAAAGGAGGGGACCCAGATACGCAGTATTTT.

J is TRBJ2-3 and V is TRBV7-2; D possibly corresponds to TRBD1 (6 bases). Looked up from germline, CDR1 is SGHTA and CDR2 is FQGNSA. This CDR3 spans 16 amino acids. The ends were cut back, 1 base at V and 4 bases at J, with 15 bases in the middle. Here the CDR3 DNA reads TGTGCCAGCAGCTTAGACAGGGCGCCTGGATCAGATACGCAGTATTTT. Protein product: CASSLDRAPGSDTQYF.

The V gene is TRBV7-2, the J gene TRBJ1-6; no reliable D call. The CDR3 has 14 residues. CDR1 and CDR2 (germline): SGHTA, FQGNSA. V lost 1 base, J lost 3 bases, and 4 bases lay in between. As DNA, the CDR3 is TGTGCCAGCAGCTTAGGTCTCTATAATTCACCCCTCCACTTT. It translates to CASSLGLYNSPLHF. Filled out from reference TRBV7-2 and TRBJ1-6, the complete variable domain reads GAGVSQSPSNKVTEKGKDVELRCDPISGHTALYWYRQSLGQGLEFLIYFQGNSAPDKSGLPSDRFSAERTGGSVSTLTIQRTQQEDSAVYLCASSLGLYNSPLHFGNGTRLTVT.

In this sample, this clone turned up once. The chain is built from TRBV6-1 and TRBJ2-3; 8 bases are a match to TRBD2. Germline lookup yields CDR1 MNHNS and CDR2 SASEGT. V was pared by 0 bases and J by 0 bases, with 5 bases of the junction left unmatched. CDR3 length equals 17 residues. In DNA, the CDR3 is TGTGCCAGCAGTGAAGCAGCAACTAGCGGTAGCACAGATACGCAGTATTTT. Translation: CASSEAATSGSTDTQYF.

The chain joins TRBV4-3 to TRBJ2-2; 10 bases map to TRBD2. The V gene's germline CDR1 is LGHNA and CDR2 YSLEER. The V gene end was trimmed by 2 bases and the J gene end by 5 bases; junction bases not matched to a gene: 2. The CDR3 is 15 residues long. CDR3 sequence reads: CASSQTLAGTGELFF. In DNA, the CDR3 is TGCGCCAGCAGCCAAACACTAGCGGGGACCGGGGAGCTGTTTTTT.

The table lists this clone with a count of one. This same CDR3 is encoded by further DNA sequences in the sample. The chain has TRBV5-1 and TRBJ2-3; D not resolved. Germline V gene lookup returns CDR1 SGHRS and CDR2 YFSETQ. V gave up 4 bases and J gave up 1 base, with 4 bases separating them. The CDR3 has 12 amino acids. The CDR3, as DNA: TGCGCCAGCAGCCCAGGCACAGATACGCAGTATTTT. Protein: CASSPGTDTQYF.

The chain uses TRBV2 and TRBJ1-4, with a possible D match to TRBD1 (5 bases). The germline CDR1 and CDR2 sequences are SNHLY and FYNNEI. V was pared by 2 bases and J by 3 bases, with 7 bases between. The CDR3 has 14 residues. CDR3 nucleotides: TGTGCCAGCAGTGAACGGGGGTCTAATGAAAAACTGTTTTTT. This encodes CASSERGSNEKLFF. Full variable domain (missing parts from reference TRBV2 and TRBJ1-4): EPEVTQTPSHQVTQMGQEVILRCVPISNHLYFYWYRQILGQKVEFLVSFYNNEISEKSEIFDDQFSVERPDGSNFTLKIRSTKLEDSAMYFCASSERGSNEKLFFGSGTQLSVL.

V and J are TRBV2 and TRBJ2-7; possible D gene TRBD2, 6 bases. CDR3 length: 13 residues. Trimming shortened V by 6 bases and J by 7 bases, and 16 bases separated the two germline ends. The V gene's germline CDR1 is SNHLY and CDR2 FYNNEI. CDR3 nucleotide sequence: TGTGCCAGCAGCCACGGTGGGGGGTGGGAGCAGTACTTC. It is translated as CASSHGGGWEQYF.

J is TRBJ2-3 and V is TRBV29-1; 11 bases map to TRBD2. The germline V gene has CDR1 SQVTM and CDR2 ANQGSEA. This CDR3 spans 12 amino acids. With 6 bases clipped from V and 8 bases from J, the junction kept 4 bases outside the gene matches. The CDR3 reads CSVTSGSSTQYF. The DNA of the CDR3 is TGCAGCGTCACTAGCGGGAGTTCTACGCAGTATTTT.

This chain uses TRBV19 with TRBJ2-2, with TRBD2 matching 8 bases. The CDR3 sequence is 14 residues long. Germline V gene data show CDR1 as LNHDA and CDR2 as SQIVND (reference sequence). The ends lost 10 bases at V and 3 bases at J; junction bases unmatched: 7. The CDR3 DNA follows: TGTGCCACCAGGGCGGGGGGAGACACCGGGGAGCTGTTTTTT. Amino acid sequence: CATRAGGDTGELFF.

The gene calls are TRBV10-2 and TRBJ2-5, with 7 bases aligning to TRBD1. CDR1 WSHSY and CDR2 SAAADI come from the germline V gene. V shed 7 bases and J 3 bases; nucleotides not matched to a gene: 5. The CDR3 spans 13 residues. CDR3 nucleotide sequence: TGCGCCAGCAACCGTGACAGGGAAGAGACCCAGTACTTC. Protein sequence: CASNRDREETQYF.

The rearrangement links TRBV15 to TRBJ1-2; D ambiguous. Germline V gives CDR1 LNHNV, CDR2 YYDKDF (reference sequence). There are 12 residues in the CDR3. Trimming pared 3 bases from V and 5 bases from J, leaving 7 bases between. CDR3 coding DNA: TGTGCCACCAGCAGGGCCAATTATGGCTACACCTTC. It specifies CATSRANYGYTF.

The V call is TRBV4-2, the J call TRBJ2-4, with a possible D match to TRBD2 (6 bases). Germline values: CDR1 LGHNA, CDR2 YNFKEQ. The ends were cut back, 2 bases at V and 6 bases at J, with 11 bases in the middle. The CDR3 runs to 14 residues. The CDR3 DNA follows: TGTGCCAGCAGCCAAATGGGGGACTCAAACATTCAGTACTTC. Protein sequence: CASSQMGDSNIQYF.

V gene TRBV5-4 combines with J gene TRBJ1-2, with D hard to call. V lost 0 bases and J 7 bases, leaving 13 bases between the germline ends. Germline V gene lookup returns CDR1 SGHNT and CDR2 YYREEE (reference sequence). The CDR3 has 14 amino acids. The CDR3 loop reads CASSLVVENSGYTF. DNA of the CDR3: TGTGCCAGCAGCTTGGTTGTAGAGAACAGTGGCTACACCTTC. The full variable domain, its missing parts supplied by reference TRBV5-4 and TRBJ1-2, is ETGVTQSPTHLIKTRGQQVTLRCSSQSGHNTVSWYQQALGQGPQFIFQYYREEENGRGNFPPRFSGLQFPNYSSELNVNALELDDSALYLCASSLVVENSGYTFGSGTRLTVV.

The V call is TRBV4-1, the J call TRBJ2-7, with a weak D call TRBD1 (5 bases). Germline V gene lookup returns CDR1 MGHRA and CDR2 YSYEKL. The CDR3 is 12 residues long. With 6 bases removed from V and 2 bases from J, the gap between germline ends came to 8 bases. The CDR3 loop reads CASRGHTYEQYF. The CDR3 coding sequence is TGCGCCAGCAGAGGACATACCTACGAGCAGTACTTC.

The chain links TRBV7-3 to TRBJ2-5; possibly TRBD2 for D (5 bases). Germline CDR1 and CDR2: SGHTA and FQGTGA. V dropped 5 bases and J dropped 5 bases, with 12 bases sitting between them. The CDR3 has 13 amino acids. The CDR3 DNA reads TGTGCCAGCAGCCCCGGACTCGAGGAGACCCAGTACTTC. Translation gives CASSPGLEETQYF.

In DNA form, the CDR3 reads TGTGCCAGCAGCTTAGGGACAGGGATTGCCAAAAACATTCAGTACTTC. It specifies CASSLGTGIAKNIQYF. The V and J genes are TRBV7-9 and TRBJ2-4; TRBD1 aligns across 8 bases. The trim removed 1 base at V and 1 base at J, leaving 3 bases unmatched. The germline V gene has CDR1 SEHNR and CDR2 FQNEAQ (reference sequence). The CDR3 consists of 16 residues.

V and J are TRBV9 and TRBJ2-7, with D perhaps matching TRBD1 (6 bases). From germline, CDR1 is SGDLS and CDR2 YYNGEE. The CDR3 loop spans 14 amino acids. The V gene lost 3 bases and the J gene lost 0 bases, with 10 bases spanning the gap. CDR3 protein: CASSALQGSYEQYF. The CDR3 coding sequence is TGTGCCAGCAGCGCTTTACAGGGCTCCTACGAGCAGTACTTC.